The 2 T cell receptor beta chains in this list originate from one sample, sequenced in a study of blood T cell repertoires in COVID-19. Sequencing was performed with immunoSEQ multiplex PCR; in TCRdb, only in-frame clones are kept and a portion is missing. Here the sample spans some 90,000 clones, approximately 89% being singletons. The sequencing input was peripheral blood. Receptors were obtained from a woman aged 80 or over with active COVID-19.

This clone was observed once. This chain joins TRBV5-6 and TRBJ2-1; 8 nucleotides line up with TRBD2. The length of the CDR3 is 17 residues. J was trimmed by 9 bases and V by 1 base; bases with no gene match: 15. Germline V gives CDR1 SGHDT, CDR2 YYEEEE. The CDR3 DNA reads TGTGCCAGCAGCTTGTTTTTTCGGGAGGGCCCTCGCGGTGAGCAGTTCTTC. Amino acid sequence: CASSLFFREGPRGEQFF.

The rearrangement joins TRBV7-9 to TRBJ2-7; D is possibly TRBD2 (6 bases). Germline CDR1 reads SEHNR; CDR2 reads FQNEAQ (reference sequence). CDR3 length: 13 residues. The V end was cut by 6 bases, the J end by 0 bases, with 9 bases between. CDR3 sequence reads: CASSRTTSYEQYF. CDR3 nucleotides: TGTGCCAGCAGTCGGACTACCTCCTACGAGCAGTACTTC. Supplemented by reference TRBV7-9 and TRBJ2-7, the full variable domain reads DTGVSQNPRHKITKRGQNVTFRCDPISEHNRLYWYRQTLGQGPEFLTYFQNEAQLEKSRLLSDRFSAERPKGSFSTLEIQRTEQGDSAMYLCASSRTTSYEQYFGPGTRLTVT.